The T cell receptor beta chain described here comes from a study of neurological immune-mediated disorders. On the study more broadly: Multiple sclerosis patients numbered roughly 35, with approximately 31 relapsing-remitting and 3 secondary progressive.

TCRdb reprocessed the 5' RACE reads via MiXCR and lists one record per CDR3 protein. The sample includes about 46,000 distinct CDR3 sequences, about 2% of them seen just once. This clonotype was detected ten times or more. Its specificity is unknown. The study's findings and limits: The highest TCR clonal expansion occurred in HTLV-1-associated myelopathy; multiple sclerosis fell below healthy controls.

This CDR3 is 13 amino acids long. V shed 7 bases and J 2 bases; nucleotides not matched to a gene: 6. The germline V gene has CDR1 SQVTM and CDR2 ANQGSEA. The specimen was PBMCs. This sequence was found in a woman in her thirties or forties with multiple sclerosis. The chain recombines TRBV29-1 with TRBJ1-2, with 8 bases fitting TRBD1. CDR3 sequence reads: CSAADRANYGYTF. CDR3 coding DNA: TGCAGCGCCGCGGACAGGGCGAACTATGGCTACACCTTC.